The 4 T cell receptor beta chains below come from one sample, sequenced in a study of blood T cell repertoires in COVID-19. Clones were read by immunoSEQ multiplex PCR, and TCRdb kept only the in-frame ones, dropping some. The sample holds more than 95,000 clones, around 82% seen once. Sequencing was done on a sample of peripheral blood. These TCRs come from a man aged 55 to 69 with acute or convalescent COVID-19.

V usage is TRBV19 and J usage is TRBJ1-1; D is ambiguous. Germline CDR1 reads LNHDA; CDR2 reads SQIVND (reference sequence). This CDR3 comprises 13 residues. V was pared by 1 base and J by 10 bases, with 13 bases between. In nucleotides, the CDR3 is TGTGCCAGTAGTATAGCTAAGCAAACCCGAGCTTTCTTT. Protein product: CASSIAKQTRAFF.

This clone was counted a single time. This chain links TRBV6-5 with TRBJ1-2, with 10 bases fitting TRBD1. Germline trimming cut 6 bases from V and 7 bases from J; bases unmatched to any gene: 5. There are 13 residues in the CDR3. CDR1 MNHEY and CDR2 SVGAGI come from the germline V gene. The CDR3 here is CASRADRGLGYTF. In DNA form, the CDR3 reads TGTGCCAGCAGGGCCGACAGGGGGCTTGGCTACACCTTC.

The J gene is TRBJ1-2, the V gene TRBV13; D gene unclear. The V end was cut by 8 bases, the J end by 7 bases, with 11 bases between. Germline values: CDR1 PRHDT, CDR2 FYEKMQ (reference sequence). The CDR3 covers 11 residues. The CDR3 nucleotides read TGTGCCAGCCGGGGTGTTTTTGGCTACACCTTC. Translating it yields CASRGVFGYTF.

This chain joins TRBV18 and TRBJ2-3; TRBD1 aligns across 10 bases. Germline-derived CDR1 and CDR2 are KGHSH and LQKENI. The CDR3 is 16 residues long. V gave up 0 bases and J gave up 11 bases; unmatched junction bases: 11. CDR3 coding DNA: TGTGCCAGCTCACCACCGGGACAGGGGTTGGGCGAGGGGCAGTATTTT. Translation: CASSPPGQGLGEGQYF.